This passage covers 15 T cell receptor beta chains from one sample sequenced in a study of T cell repertoires in cytomegalovirus infection. TCRdb processed the reads anew with MiXCR; each CDR3 protein has one entry. The profile covers around 100,000 distinct CDR3 sequences, with 20% to 25% appearing a single time and around 40% taken by the ten largest. Sequenced sample: CD8+ T cells from PBMCs. Receptors were obtained from a human donor in good health (CMV status not recorded). Some clones in this sample may be carry-over from other donors' samples.

In its sample, this clonotype was seen a few times. This chain connects TRBV6-6 to TRBJ1-4; D gene unclear. The V gene's germline CDR1 is MNHNY and CDR2 SVGAGI (reference sequence). The CDR3 length is 13 residues. Trimming removed 5 bases at V and 5 bases at J, with 9 bases between. The CDR3 DNA sequence: TGTGCCAGCAGTGCAGAGTTCAATGAAAAACTGTTTTTT. Translating gives CASSAEFNEKLFF.

There are a few counts of this clonotype. The chain is built from TRBV11-3 and TRBJ2-5; 8 bases map to TRBD1. J gave up 7 bases and V 4 bases, and 23 bases lay outside the gene matches. The CDR3 is made up of 19 amino acids. Germline CDR1 reads SGHNT; CDR2 reads YENEEA. CDR3 bases: TGTGCCAGCAGCTACGACAGGGGCATGAGGCGGGGTTACCGAGGGACCCAGTACTTC. It specifies CASSYDRGMRRGYRGTQYF. The full variable domain, in which reference TRBV11-3 and TRBJ2-5 provide the parts outside the CDR3, is EAGVVQSPRYKIIEKKQPVAFWCNPISGHNTLYWYLQNLGQGPELLIRYENEEAVDDSQLPKDRFSAERLKGVDSTLKIQPAELGDSAVYLCASSYDRGMRRGYRGTQYFGPGTRLLVL.

V and J are TRBV7-2 and TRBJ2-3; TRBD1 is a possible D gene (5 bases). The germline V gene has CDR1 SGHTA and CDR2 FQGNSA. Trimming removed 0 bases at V and 4 bases at J, with 8 bases between. The CDR3 has 14 amino acids. The CDR3: CASSLAGLADTQYF. DNA for the CDR3: TGTGCCAGCAGCTTAGCGGGGCTGGCAGATACGCAGTATTTT.

At least ten counts were recorded for this clonotype. V is TRBV30 and J is TRBJ2-2; D might be TRBD1 (6 bases). Trimming cost V 8 bases and J 1 base, with 14 bases left between them. This CDR3 is built from 14 residues. CDR1 is GTSNPN, CDR2 SVGIG, per germline (reference sequence). CDR3 in amino acids: CAAEKGQNTGELFF. The CDR3 coding sequence is TGTGCCGCGGAAAAGGGACAGAACACCGGGGAGCTGTTTTTT.

This clonotype has a single count. The rearrangement uses TRBV7-9 and TRBJ2-2, with 7 bases lining up with TRBD1. Trimming at V came to 3 bases and at J to 7 bases, leaving 11 bases not matched to a gene. Germline V gene data show CDR1 as SEHNR and CDR2 as FQNEAQ (reference sequence). The CDR3 is 16 amino acids. The CDR3 loop is CASSFRGGARIGELFF. CDR3 DNA sequence: TGTGCCAGCAGCTTTCGAGGGGGCGCGCGAATCGGGGAGCTGTTTTTT. Full variable domain (outside the CDR3, taken from reference TRBV7-9 and TRBJ2-2): DTGVSQNPRHKITKRGQNVTFRCDPISEHNRLYWYRQTLGQGPEFLTYFQNEAQLEKSRLLSDRFSAERPKGSFSTLEIQRTEQGDSAMYLCASSFRGGARIGELFFGEGSRLTVL.

The chain couples TRBV11-3 to TRBJ1-2; 9 bases agree with TRBD1. With V trimmed by 5 bases and J by 1 base, 11 bases remained unmatched. Germline V gene lookup returns CDR1 SGHNT and CDR2 YENEEA. The CDR3 covers 17 residues. Written as DNA, the CDR3 is TGTGCCAGCAGCCCGTGGACAGGGGAGGAGGATAACTATGGCTACACCTTC. Its protein product is CASSPWTGEEDNYGYTF.

This clonotype was seen a few times. The J gene is TRBJ2-1, the V gene TRBV7-8, with D possibly being TRBD1 or TRBD2 (5 bases each). The V end was cut by 1 base, the J end by 16 bases, with 17 bases between. CDR1 SGHVS and CDR2 FQNEAQ come from the germline V gene. CDR3 length: 13 residues. The CDR3 DNA reads TGTGCCAGCAGCTTAGGACAGTCGAGGGTTCTTTTCTTC. Its translation is CASSLGQSRVLFF.

J is TRBJ1-1 and V is TRBV30, with 10 bases that match TRBD1. Losses at the gene ends were 3 bases for V and 3 bases for J; bases not matched to a gene: 13. Germline CDR1 reads GTSNPN; CDR2 reads SVGIG (reference sequence). The CDR3 extends over 17 amino acids. CDR3 DNA sequence: TGTGCCTGGAGCCGCCTCGGGACAGGGGTTCAGTACACTGAAGCTTTCTTT. This gives the protein CAWSRLGTGVQYTEAFF. Variable domain in full (rest from reference TRBV30 and TRBJ1-1): SQTIHQWPATLVQPVGSPLSLECTVEGTSNPNLYWYRQAAGRGLQLLFYSVGIGQISSEVPQNLSASRPQDRQFILSSKKLLLSDSGFYLCAWSRLGTGVQYTEAFFGQGTRLTVV.

There are a few counts of this clonotype. The chain uses TRBV3-1 and TRBJ2-1; tentatively, D is TRBD1 or TRBD2 (5 bases each). CDR3 length: 17 residues. The ends were cut back, 0 bases at V and 9 bases at J, with 21 bases in the middle. CDR1 and CDR2 (germline): LGHDT, YNNKEL (reference sequence). The CDR3 DNA follows: TGTGCCAGCAGCCAAGACTCGCCGGGACCGACGGGGAGTGAGCAGTTCTTC. Its translation is CASSQDSPGPTGSEQFF.

Only a few counts were recorded for this clonotype. This chain links TRBV5-1 with TRBJ2-3; D call uncertain. CDR3 length: 15 amino acids. Trimming pared 3 bases from V and 2 bases from J, leaving 13 bases between. The germline CDR1 and CDR2 sequences are SGHRS and YFSETQ. The CDR3 DNA sequence: TGCGCCAGCAGCTCCGATATTCTCGTCACAGATACGCAGTATTTT. Its protein product is CASSSDILVTDTQYF.

This clonotype appeared many times. The chain combines TRBV7-8 with TRBJ1-2; tentative D call: TRBD1 (6 bases). The length of the CDR3 is 16 residues. CDR1 SGHVS and CDR2 FQNEAQ come from the germline V gene. Trimming shortened V by 1 base and J by 7 bases, and 19 bases separated the two germline ends. CDR3 residues: CASSLEEAGTTLGYTF. The CDR3 bases are TGTGCCAGCAGCTTAGAAGAAGCGGGGACAACTCTTGGCTACACCTTC.

The chain combines TRBV14 with TRBJ2-3; no definite D call. V dropped 4 bases and J dropped 0 bases, with 17 bases sitting between them. CDR3 length equals 17 residues. Germline-derived CDR1 and CDR2 are SGHDN and FVKESK. The CDR3 coding sequence is TGTGCCAGCAGCCCCCCGTTCGGGCAGTCTAGCACAGATACGCAGTATTTT. It is translated as CASSPPFGQSSTDTQYF.

The rearrangement joins TRBV7-2 to TRBJ2-3; D gene unclear. Germline CDR1 is SGHTA and CDR2 is FQGNSA. Trimming removed 7 bases from V and 3 bases from J, with 20 bases in between. This CDR3 comprises 16 residues. The CDR3 DNA is TGTGCCAGCAACCGGCTAGGCGGCTCACTTACAGATACGCAGTATTTT. This sequence encodes CASNRLGGSLTDTQYF.

This clonotype was picked up a small number of times. The chain couples TRBV29-1 to TRBJ1-1; D may be TRBD1 (5 bases). The V gene's germline CDR1 is SQVTM and CDR2 ANQGSEA. V gave up 6 bases and J gave up 1 base, with 12 bases separating them. The CDR3 totals 13 residues. As DNA, the CDR3 is TGCAGCGTCGGGACCGTTAGGAACACTGAAGCTTTCTTT. Protein: CSVGTVRNTEAFF.

About this clonotype: The conserved phenylalanine or tryptophan is not found at the CDR3 terminus, so this likely reflects a read error. V gene TRBV7-6 combines with J gene TRBJ2-7; 8 nucleotides match TRBD1. Germline V gives CDR1 SGHVS, CDR2 FNYEAQ. Trimming cost V 1 base and J 3 bases; bases outside gene matches: 8. The CDR3 length is 16 residues. CDR3 coding DNA: TGTGCCAGCAGCTTAGGTTTCGAGGACAGGGTCTACGAGCAGTACTAC. Translation: CASSLGFEDRVYEQYY.